The TCR beta chain described here comes from a study of CD8+ T cells in alopecia areata. Study-wide context: Twice daily, treated patients received 5 to 10 mg of oral tofacitinib.

cDNA serving as the sequencing template came from extracted, reverse transcribed RNA. The data were produced by immunoSEQ multiplex PCR, yet TCRdb's version contains in-frame clones alone and is incomplete. Of roughly 250,000 clones listed, roughly two thirds are singletons. General study findings and limits: Sequences from scalp samples also cover resident alphabeta T cells of normal skin.

The V gene lost 0 bases and the J gene lost 4 bases, with 9 bases spanning the gap. This CDR3 is built from 14 residues. Germline values: CDR1 LGHNA, CDR2 YNFKEQ. Peripheral blood samples and lesional scalp punch biopsies were obtained from alopecia areata patients. As regards this clone: The antigen is unknown.

Here the sequenced sample was CD4+ T cells sorted from blood, taken at week 0. The chain combines TRBV4-2 with TRBJ1-2; possible D gene TRBD1, 6 bases. The origin of this receptor is a human donor with alopecia areata. CDR3 amino acids: CASSQDTGSYGYTF. The CDR3 nucleotides read TGTGCCAGCAGCCAAGATACAGGGAGCTATGGCTACACCTTC.